The 22 T cell receptor beta chains in this list originate from one sample, sequenced in a study of T cell responses to AZD1222 COVID-19 vaccine. The protocol was immunoSEQ multiplex PCR, while the TCRdb copy is restricted to in-frame clones and leaves out a portion. This sample yields 150,000 or so clones, of which 85% to 90% are seen a single time; 3.5% to 5.5% belongs to the top ten. Sequenced material: peripheral blood, taken 28 days after the second dose of the MenACWY control vaccine. The receptor source for this set is an adult who received the MenACWY meningococcal vaccine as a control.

This clone was observed a single time. The chain has TRBV7-9 and TRBJ2-2; tentative D call: TRBD2 (6 bases). Germline CDR1 SEHNR, CDR2 FQNEAQ (reference sequence). V lost 5 bases to trimming and J lost 6 bases, with 19 bases between them. CDR3 size: 16 residues. CDR3 loop: CASSPGPSGFAGELFF. The CDR3 coding sequence is TGTGCCAGCAGCCCGGGACCAAGCGGGTTCGCCGGGGAGCTGTTTTTT.

J is TRBJ2-5 and V is TRBV7-2, with D possibly matching TRBD1 (6 bases). Deletions cut 5 bases from V and 2 bases from J, with 6 bases between. CDR1 is SGHTA, CDR2 FQGNSA, per germline. This CDR3 spans 12 amino acids. The CDR3 DNA is TGTGCCAGCAGCGGGACACAAGAGACCCAGTACTTC. Its translation: CASSGTQETQYF.

The rearrangement links TRBV5-4 to TRBJ2-5, with D possibly matching TRBD2 (6 bases). This CDR3 is built from 14 residues. The germline V gene has CDR1 SGHNT and CDR2 YYREEE (reference sequence). V was shortened by 4 bases and J by 4 bases, with 14 bases between the two germline ends. CDR3 sequence (DNA): TGTGCCAGCAGCGAAACGACTAGAAGAGAGACCCAGTACTTC. Its protein is CASSETTRRETQYF.

This clone came up a few times. The DNA for the CDR3 is TGTGCCAGCAGTTACTCCTCCCTTTATTCAGGGGGGTATGGCTACACCTTC. The encoded protein is CASSYSSLYSGGYGYTF. The chain recombines TRBV6-2 or TRBV6-3 with TRBJ1-2; 7 bases are shared with TRBD1. This CDR3 has 17 amino acids. Germline V gives CDR1 MNHEY, CDR2 SVGEGT. V trimming: 0 bases; J trimming: 5 bases; junction bases outside the gene matches: 12.

The genes are TRBV7-2 and TRBJ2-2; D remains unclear. Trimming left V 5 bases short and J 4 bases short, with 11 bases between. In germline, CDR1 is SGHTA, CDR2 FQGNSA. This CDR3 region has 14 residues. DNA of the CDR3: TGTGCCAGCAGCGAAGGATTAGGCACCGGGGAGCTGTTTTTT. Its translation: CASSEGLGTGELFF. Using reference TRBV7-2 and TRBJ2-2 for the parts outside the CDR3, the full variable domain is GAGVSQSPSNKVTEKGKDVELRCDPISGHTALYWYRQSLGQGLEFLIYFQGNSAPDKSGLPSDRFSAERTGGSVSTLTIQRTQQEDSAVYLCASSEGLGTGELFFGEGSRLTVL.

V usage is TRBV14 and J usage is TRBJ2-1; 11 bases map to TRBD2. From germline, CDR1 is SGHDN and CDR2 FVKESK. After removal of 3 bases from V and 8 bases from J, the junction contained 12 bases not matched to a gene. The CDR3 totals 17 residues. The CDR3 here is CASSQEGDSGRAYEQFF. The CDR3 nucleotides are TGTGCCAGCAGCCAGGAGGGGGATAGCGGGAGGGCCTATGAGCAGTTCTTC.

This rearrangement joins TRBV4-3 to TRBJ1-2; possible D gene TRBD1, 5 bases. Trimming took off 0 bases at V and 4 bases at J, with 9 bases between the two ends. Germline CDR1 LGHNA, CDR2 YSLEER. There are 14 residues in the CDR3. CDR3 coding DNA: TGCGCCAGCAGCCAAGATCTAGACAGCTATGGCTACACCTTC. Protein sequence: CASSQDLDSYGYTF.

About this clone itself: Other nucleotide sequences in the sample specify the same CDR3. This chain uses TRBV6-2 or TRBV6-3 with TRBJ2-6; 7 positions agree with TRBD1. This CDR3 is built from 16 residues. With 2 bases clipped from V and 4 bases from J, the junction kept 5 bases outside the gene matches. Germline V gene sequence: CDR1 MNHEY, CDR2 SVGEGT. The CDR3 DNA sequence: TGTGCCAGCAGTTACCCTACAGGGGTAGGGGCCAACGTCCTGACTTTC. Protein product: CASSYPTGVGANVLTF.

This chain joins TRBV7-3 and TRBJ2-2; 10 bases line up with TRBD2. From germline, CDR1 is SGHTA and CDR2 FQGTGA. The J segment lost 3 bases and the V segment lost 5 bases, leaving 3 bases of the junction unmatched. The CDR3 spans 15 residues. CDR3 in DNA: TGTGCCAGCAGCAAGACTAGCGGGTACACCGGGGAGCTGTTTTTT. It yields the protein CASSKTSGYTGELFF.

The chain is built from TRBV7-2 and TRBJ1-1, with TRBD1 as a possible D gene (5 bases). Trimming stripped 1 base from V and 1 base from J, with 13 bases between. The germline gives CDR1 SGHTA, CDR2 FQGNSA. This CDR3 has 16 residues. The CDR3 sequence is CASSLVASGGNTEAFF. The CDR3 bases are TGTGCCAGCAGCTTAGTAGCGTCCGGGGGGAACACTGAAGCTTTCTTT. The full variable domain, completed using reference TRBV7-2 and TRBJ1-1, is GAGVSQSPSNKVTEKGKDVELRCDPISGHTALYWYRQSLGQGLEFLIYFQGNSAPDKSGLPSDRFSAERTGGSVSTLTIQRTQQEDSAVYLCASSLVASGGNTEAFFGQGTRLTVV.

The chain employs TRBV25-1 and TRBJ2-7; D is ambiguous. CDR1 and CDR2 (germline): MGHDK, SYGVNS. Trimming removed 0 bases from V and 5 bases from J, with 2 bases in between. The CDR3 has 11 amino acids. DNA of the CDR3: TGTGCCAGCAGTGAATATAACGAGCAGTACTTC. The encoded protein is CASSEYNEQYF.

The chain recombines TRBV15 with TRBJ2-5; D call uncertain. The CDR3 runs to 13 residues. Germline-derived CDR1 and CDR2 are LNHNV and YYDKDF (reference sequence). V was trimmed by 5 bases and J by 0 bases, leaving 7 bases between them. CDR3 DNA sequence: TGTGCCACCAGCGATGACAACCAAGAGACCCAGTACTTC. Its translation is CATSDDNQETQYF.

The CDR3: CASSPITVAEPSTDTQYF. The CDR3, as DNA: TGTGCCAGCAGCCCGATAACCGTGGCGGAGCCTAGCACAGATACGCAGTATTTT. The V call is TRBV7-8, the J call TRBJ2-3, with D uncertain. The CDR3 has 18 amino acids. Germline CDR1 SGHVS, CDR2 FQNEAQ. The V and J ends lost 5 bases and 0 bases respectively, with 21 bases between them.

Only one count was recorded for this clone. This chain links TRBV4-1 with TRBJ1-1; D not resolved. This CDR3 has 14 amino acids. Between the trimmed V and J ends, which lost 1 base and 11 bases, there was a span of 17 bases. Germline CDR1 reads MGHRA; CDR2 reads YSYEKL. The CDR3 DNA reads as TGCGCCAGCAGCCAAGCAACTGAGTTGATCGAGGCTTTCTTT. It encodes CASSQATELIEAFF.

The rearrangement links TRBV19 to TRBJ2-3, with TRBD1 matching 9 bases. The V segment lost 6 bases and the J segment 4 bases; nucleotides outside the gene matches: 11. Germline CDR1 LNHDA, CDR2 SQIVND (reference sequence). The CDR3 is made up of 16 amino acids. In nucleotides, the CDR3 is TGTGCCAGTAGCCCTGTCCCGGGACAGGGTTCAGATACGCAGTATTTT. This translates into CASSPVPGQGSDTQYF.

The CDR3 nucleotides read TGTGCCAGCAGCTTTAGCGGGGCGGCGAACACTGAAGCTTTCTTT. Its protein product is CASSFSGAANTEAFF. The chain recombines TRBV11-3 with TRBJ1-1, with D perhaps matching TRBD1 (5 bases). This CDR3 comprises 15 residues. The V gene lost 3 bases and the J gene lost 1 base, with 12 bases spanning the gap. The germline V gene has CDR1 SGHNT and CDR2 YENEEA.

The CDR3 sequence: CASSPRQTDTQYF. CDR3 DNA: TGTGCCAGCAGTCCTAGGCAGACAGATACGCAGTATTTT. This chain connects TRBV12-3 or TRBV12-4 to TRBJ2-3, with D unclear. The V gene lost 5 bases and the J gene lost 3 bases, with 9 bases spanning the gap. CDR3 length: 13 amino acids.

Written as DNA, the CDR3 is TGTGCCGGAGCGGGAGGGCGCAATGAGCAGTTCTTC. Its protein is CAGAGGRNEQFF. The rearrangement joins TRBV7-2 to TRBJ2-1; 10 nucleotides match TRBD2. J gave up 6 bases and V 11 bases, and 4 bases lay outside the gene matches. The V gene's germline CDR1 is SGHTA and CDR2 FQGNSA. The CDR3 contains 12 residues.

V gene TRBV7-2 combines with J gene TRBJ2-7, with TRBD2 matching over 8 bases. The CDR3 length is 15 residues. V gave up 2 bases and J gave up 4 bases; unmatched junction bases: 7. The V gene's germline CDR1 is SGHTA and CDR2 FQGNSA. In nucleotides, the CDR3 is TGTGCCAGCAGCTTACGTTCGGCGGGAGGTTACGAGCAGTACTTC. Protein product: CASSLRSAGGYEQYF.

The chain joins TRBV15 to TRBJ2-1; 7 positions agree with TRBD2. Per the germline V gene, CDR1 is LNHNV and CDR2 is YYDKDF (reference sequence). The CDR3 is made up of 15 amino acids. V lost 3 bases and J lost 9; bases outside the gene matches: 11. The DNA for the CDR3 is TGTGCCACCAGCAGTAATCTAGCTGCGGGAGCTGAGCAGTTCTTC. Residues: CATSSNLAAGAEQFF.

This chain joins TRBV6-5 and TRBJ2-7; TRBD2 matches at 9 bases. The CDR3 extends over 13 amino acids. J was trimmed by 3 bases and V by 10 bases; bases with no gene match: 7. Germline V gene lookup returns CDR1 MNHEY and CDR2 SVGAGI. CDR3 region: CATSGIDLYEQYF. The CDR3 DNA reads TGTGCCACTAGCGGGATCGACCTCTACGAGCAGTACTTC.

V usage is TRBV18 and J usage is TRBJ2-3; 7 bases map to TRBD1. Trimming at V came to 10 bases and at J to 6 bases, leaving 4 bases not matched to a gene. The CDR3 length is 11 residues. Germline V gene data show CDR1 as KGHSH and CDR2 as LQKENI. The DNA of the CDR3 is TGTGCCACCGAACAGGGGGATACGCAGTATTTT. This gives the protein CATEQGDTQYF.